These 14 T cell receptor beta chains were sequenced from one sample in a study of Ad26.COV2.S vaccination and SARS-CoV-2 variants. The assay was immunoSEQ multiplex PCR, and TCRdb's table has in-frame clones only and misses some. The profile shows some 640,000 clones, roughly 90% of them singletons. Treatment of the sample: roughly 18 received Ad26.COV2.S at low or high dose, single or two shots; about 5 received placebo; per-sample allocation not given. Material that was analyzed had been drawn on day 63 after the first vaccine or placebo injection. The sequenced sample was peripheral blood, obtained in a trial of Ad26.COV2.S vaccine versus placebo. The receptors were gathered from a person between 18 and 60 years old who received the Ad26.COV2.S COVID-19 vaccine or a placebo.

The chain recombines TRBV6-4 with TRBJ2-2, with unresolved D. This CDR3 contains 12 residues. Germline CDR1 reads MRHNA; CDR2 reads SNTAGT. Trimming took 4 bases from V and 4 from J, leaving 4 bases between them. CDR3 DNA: TGTGCCAGCAGTGGGGGCACCGGGGAGCTGTTTTTT. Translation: CASSGGTGELFF.

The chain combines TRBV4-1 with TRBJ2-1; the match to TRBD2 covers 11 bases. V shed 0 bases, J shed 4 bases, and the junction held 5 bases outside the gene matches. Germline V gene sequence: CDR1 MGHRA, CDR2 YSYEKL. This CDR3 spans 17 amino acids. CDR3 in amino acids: CASSQDSRTSGYNEQFF. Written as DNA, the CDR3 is TGCGCCAGCAGCCAAGACAGTAGGACTAGCGGGTACAATGAGCAGTTCTTC.

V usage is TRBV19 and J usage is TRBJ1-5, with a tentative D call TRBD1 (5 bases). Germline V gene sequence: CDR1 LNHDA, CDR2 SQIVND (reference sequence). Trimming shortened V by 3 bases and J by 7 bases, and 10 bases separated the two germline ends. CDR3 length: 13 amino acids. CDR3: CASSIGTTQPQHF. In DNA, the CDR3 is TGTGCCAGTAGTATCGGGACGACCCAGCCCCAGCATTTT.

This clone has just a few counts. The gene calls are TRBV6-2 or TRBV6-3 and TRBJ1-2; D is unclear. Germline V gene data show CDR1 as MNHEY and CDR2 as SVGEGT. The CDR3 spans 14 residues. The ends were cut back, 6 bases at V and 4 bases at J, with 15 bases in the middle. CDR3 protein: CASSPSGEFYGYTF. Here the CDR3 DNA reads TGTGCCAGCAGCCCCAGCGGGGAATTCTATGGCTACACCTTC.

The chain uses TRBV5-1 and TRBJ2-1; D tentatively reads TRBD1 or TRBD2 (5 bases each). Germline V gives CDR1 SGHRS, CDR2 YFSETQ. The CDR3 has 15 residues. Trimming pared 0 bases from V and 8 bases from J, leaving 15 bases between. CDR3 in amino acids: CASSLERGMRDEQFF. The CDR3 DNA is TGCGCCAGCAGCTTGGAAAGGGGTATGAGGGATGAGCAGTTCTTC.

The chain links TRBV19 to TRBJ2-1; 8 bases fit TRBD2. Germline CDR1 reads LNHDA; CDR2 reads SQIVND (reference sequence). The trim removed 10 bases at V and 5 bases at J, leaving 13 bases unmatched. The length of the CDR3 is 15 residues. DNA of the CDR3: TGTGCCACCCTAGAGGGAGCGGGAGTCAACAATGAGCAGTTCTTC. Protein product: CATLEGAGVNNEQFF.

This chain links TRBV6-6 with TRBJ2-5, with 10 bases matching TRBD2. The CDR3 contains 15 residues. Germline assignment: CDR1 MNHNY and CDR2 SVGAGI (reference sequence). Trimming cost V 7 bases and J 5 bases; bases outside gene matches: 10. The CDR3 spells CASNKRGGVGETQYF. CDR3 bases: TGTGCCAGCAACAAGCGGGGGGGCGTTGGGGAGACCCAGTACTTC.

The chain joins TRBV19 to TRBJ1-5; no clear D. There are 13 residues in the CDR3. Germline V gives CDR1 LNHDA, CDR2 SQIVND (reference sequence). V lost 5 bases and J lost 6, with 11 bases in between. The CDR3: CASSEGSGQPQHF. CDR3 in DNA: TGTGCCAGTAGTGAGGGTTCAGGTCAGCCCCAGCATTTT.

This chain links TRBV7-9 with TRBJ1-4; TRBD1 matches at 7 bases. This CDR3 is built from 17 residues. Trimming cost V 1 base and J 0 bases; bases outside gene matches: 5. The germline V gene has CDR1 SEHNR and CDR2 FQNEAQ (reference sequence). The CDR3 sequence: CASSLGSQGATNEKLFF. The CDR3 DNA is TGTGCCAGCAGCTTAGGATCGCAGGGGGCAACTAATGAAAAACTGTTTTTT.

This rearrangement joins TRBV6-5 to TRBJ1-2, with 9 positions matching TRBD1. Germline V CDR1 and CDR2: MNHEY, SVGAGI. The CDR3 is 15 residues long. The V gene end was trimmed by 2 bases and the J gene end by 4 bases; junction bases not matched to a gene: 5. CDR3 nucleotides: TGTGCCAGCAGTTACGAAGGACAGGGGACCTATGGCTACACCTTC. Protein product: CASSYEGQGTYGYTF.

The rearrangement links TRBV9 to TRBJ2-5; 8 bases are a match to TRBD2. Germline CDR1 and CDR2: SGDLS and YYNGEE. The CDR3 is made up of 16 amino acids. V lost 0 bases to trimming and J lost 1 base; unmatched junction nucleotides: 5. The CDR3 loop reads CASSVDPGGPQETQYF. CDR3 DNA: TGTGCCAGCAGCGTAGACCCGGGGGGGCCCCAAGAGACCCAGTACTTC.

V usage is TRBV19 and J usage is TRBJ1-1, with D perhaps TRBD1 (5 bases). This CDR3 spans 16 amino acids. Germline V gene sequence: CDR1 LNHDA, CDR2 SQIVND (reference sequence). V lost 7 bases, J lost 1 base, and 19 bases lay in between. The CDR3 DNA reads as TGTGCCAGTACCCTGGCCGGACTGGGGCCGAACACTGAAGCTTTCTTT. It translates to CASTLAGLGPNTEAFF.

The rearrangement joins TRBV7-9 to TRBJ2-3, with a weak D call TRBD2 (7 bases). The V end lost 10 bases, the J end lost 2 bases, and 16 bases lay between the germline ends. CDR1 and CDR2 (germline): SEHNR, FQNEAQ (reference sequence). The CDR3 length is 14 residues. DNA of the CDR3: TGTGCCATCGCCGACGGGGGGCCCACAGATACGCAGTATTTT. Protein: CAIADGGPTDTQYF.

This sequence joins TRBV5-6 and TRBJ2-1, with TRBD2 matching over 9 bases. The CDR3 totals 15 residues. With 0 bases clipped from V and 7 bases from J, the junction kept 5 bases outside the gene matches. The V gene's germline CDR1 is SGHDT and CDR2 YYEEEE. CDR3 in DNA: TGTGCCAGCAGCTTGGCGGTAGCGGGAGTTAATGAGCAGTTCTTC. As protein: CASSLAVAGVNEQFF.